Shown below are 13 T cell receptor beta chains from a single sample sequenced in a study of T cell changes during pregnancy in multiple sclerosis. Data came from immunoSEQ multiplex PCR; TCRdb stores just in-frame clones and leaves some out. The profile shows 55,000 to 70,000 clones, 85% to 95% of them singletons. The source material was CD8+ T cells from peripheral blood mononuclear cells, sampled in the third trimester of pregnancy. These receptor sequences come from a female donor in good health, enrolled as a control in a pregnancy study.

The V gene is TRBV25-1, the J gene TRBJ1-2, with D uncertain. Trimming removed 6 bases at V and 8 bases at J, with 22 bases between. The germline CDR1 and CDR2 sequences are MGHDK and SYGVNS. The CDR3 has 15 residues. CDR3 DNA: TGTGCCAGCAGGGCAAGTGGAGGGCCCGGCGGAGGCTACACCTTC. Translated: CASRASGGPGGGYTF.

This chain joins TRBV7-2 and TRBJ2-1, with TRBD2 matching 12 bases. The germline CDR1 and CDR2 sequences are SGHTA and FQGNSA. CDR3 length: 17 amino acids. Germline trimming cut 5 bases from V and 8 bases from J; bases unmatched to any gene: 13. The CDR3 loop is CASSLGPLAGGMDEQFF. CDR3 DNA: TGTGCCAGCAGCCTCGGTCCCCTAGCGGGGGGGATGGATGAGCAGTTCTTC.

J is TRBJ2-2 and V is TRBV6-4; D is unclear. The germline V and J ends were trimmed by 0 bases and 1 base, with 6 bases remaining between them. Germline-derived CDR1 and CDR2 are MRHNA and SNTAGT. This CDR3 has 15 amino acids. CDR3 bases: TGTGCCAGCAGTGACTCTCCAGGGAACACCGGGGAGCTGTTTTTT. Protein: CASSDSPGNTGELFF.

Here the CDR3 reads CASSFREDNEQFF. In DNA form, the CDR3 reads TGTGCCAGCAGCTTCCGGGAGGACAATGAGCAGTTCTTC. The chain uses TRBV5-4 and TRBJ2-1, with 7 nucleotides matching TRBD2. Trimming cost V 2 bases and J 5 bases; bases outside gene matches: 1. Per the germline V gene, CDR1 is SGHNT and CDR2 is YYREEE (reference sequence). CDR3 size: 13 residues.

The chain is built from TRBV27 and TRBJ1-1; 8 nucleotides agree with TRBD1. V was pared by 7 bases and J by 4 bases, with 5 bases of the junction left unmatched. CDR3 length: 13 residues. The germline CDR1 and CDR2 sequences are MNHEY and SMNVEV (reference sequence). For the CDR3, the DNA is TGTGCCAGCACTCCGGGACAGGCCACTGAAGCTTTCTTT. This codes for CASTPGQATEAFF.

The J gene is TRBJ2-5, the V gene TRBV5-1; 8 nucleotides align to TRBD1. The CDR3 has 14 residues. The V gene's germline CDR1 is SGHRS and CDR2 YFSETQ. V was clipped by 4 bases and J by 5 bases; unmatched bases: 7. CDR3 region: CASSQQGGRETQYF. As DNA, the CDR3 is TGCGCCAGCAGCCAACAGGGGGGACGGGAGACCCAGTACTTC. The full variable domain, its missing parts supplied by reference TRBV5-1 and TRBJ2-5, is KAGVTQTPRYLIKTRGQQVTLSCSPISGHRSVSWYQQTPGQGLQFLFEYFSETQRNKGNFPGRFSGRQFSNSRSEMNVSTLELGDSALYLCASSQQGGRETQYFGPGTRLLVL.

V is TRBV4-3 and J is TRBJ2-1; 9 nucleotides agree with TRBD1. The junction had 2 bases not matched to a gene; V was cut back by 3 bases and J by 2 bases. The V gene's germline CDR1 is LGHNA and CDR2 YSLEER. The CDR3 is made up of 15 amino acids. The CDR3 DNA follows: TGCGCCAGCAGCCATGACAGGGGGGCCTACAATGAGCAGTTCTTC. It specifies CASSHDRGAYNEQFF.

This rearrangement joins TRBV7-9 to TRBJ2-7; 8 bases fit TRBD2. The CDR3 runs to 14 residues. V lost 1 base and J lost 6; bases outside the gene matches: 5. Looked up from germline, CDR1 is SEHNR and CDR2 is FQNEAQ (reference sequence). The CDR3 nucleotides are TGTGCCAGCAGCTTAGTAGGACTAGCTGGCGAGCAGTACTTC. As protein: CASSLVGLAGEQYF.

This clone was detected only once. J is TRBJ1-2 and V is TRBV30; 7 nucleotides align to TRBD1. CDR3 length: 16 residues. CDR1 is GTSNPN, CDR2 SVGIG, per germline (reference sequence). V was pared by 2 bases and J by 3 bases, with 12 bases of the junction left unmatched. CDR3 in DNA: TGTGCCTGGAGTCCTCCCAAGACAGGGTGGGACTATGGCTACACCTTC. Protein product: CAWSPPKTGWDYGYTF. The variable domain in full, with the rest retrieved from reference TRBV30 and TRBJ1-2, is SQTIHQWPATLVQPVGSPLSLECTVEGTSNPNLYWYRQAAGRGLQLLFYSVGIGQISSEVPQNLSASRPQDRQFILSSKKLLLSDSGFYLCAWSPPKTGWDYGYTFGSGTRLTVV.

The rearrangement joins TRBV6-1 to TRBJ2-7; 7 bases are a match to TRBD2. Germline-derived CDR1 and CDR2 are MNHNS and SASEGT. This CDR3 is built from 12 residues. Trimming at V came to 8 bases and at J to 3 bases, leaving 4 bases not matched to a gene. The CDR3 region has the DNA TGTGCCAGCGGGAGGGGAGACTACGAGCAGTACTTC. Translation gives CASGRGDYEQYF.

The chain uses TRBV30 and TRBJ2-2; TRBD2 might be the D (5 bases). The CDR3 runs 14 residues. Germline V gene sequence: CDR1 GTSNPN, CDR2 SVGIG (reference sequence). V was clipped by 0 bases and J by 6 bases, with 11 bases between them. Here the CDR3 reads CAWSVLGVPGELFF. In nucleotides, the CDR3 is TGTGCCTGGAGTGTACTCGGGGTCCCCGGGGAGCTGTTTTTT. The whole variable domain, remainder taken from reference TRBV30 and TRBJ2-2, is SQTIHQWPATLVQPVGSPLSLECTVEGTSNPNLYWYRQAAGRGLQLLFYSVGIGQISSEVPQNLSASRPQDRQFILSSKKLLLSDSGFYLCAWSVLGVPGELFFGEGSRLTVL.

The chain links TRBV27 to TRBJ2-2; 12 nucleotides agree with TRBD2. With V trimmed by 6 bases and J by 2 bases, 4 bases remained unmatched. The germline V gene encodes CDR1 MNHEY and CDR2 SMNVEV (reference sequence). The CDR3 extends over 16 amino acids. The CDR3 here is CASSPSGGVNTGELFF. CDR3 nucleotide sequence: TGTGCCAGCAGCCCTAGCGGGGGGGTCAACACCGGGGAGCTGTTTTTT.

The V and J genes are TRBV19 and TRBJ1-1, with D possibly matching TRBD1 (5 bases). The V end lost 0 bases, the J end lost 1 base, and 15 bases lay between the germline ends. This CDR3 is 17 amino acids long. Germline V CDR1 and CDR2: LNHDA, SQIVND (reference sequence). The CDR3: CASSIDGGGTPNTEAFF. CDR3 coding DNA: TGTGCCAGTAGTATAGATGGTGGGGGGACTCCGAACACTGAAGCTTTCTTT.